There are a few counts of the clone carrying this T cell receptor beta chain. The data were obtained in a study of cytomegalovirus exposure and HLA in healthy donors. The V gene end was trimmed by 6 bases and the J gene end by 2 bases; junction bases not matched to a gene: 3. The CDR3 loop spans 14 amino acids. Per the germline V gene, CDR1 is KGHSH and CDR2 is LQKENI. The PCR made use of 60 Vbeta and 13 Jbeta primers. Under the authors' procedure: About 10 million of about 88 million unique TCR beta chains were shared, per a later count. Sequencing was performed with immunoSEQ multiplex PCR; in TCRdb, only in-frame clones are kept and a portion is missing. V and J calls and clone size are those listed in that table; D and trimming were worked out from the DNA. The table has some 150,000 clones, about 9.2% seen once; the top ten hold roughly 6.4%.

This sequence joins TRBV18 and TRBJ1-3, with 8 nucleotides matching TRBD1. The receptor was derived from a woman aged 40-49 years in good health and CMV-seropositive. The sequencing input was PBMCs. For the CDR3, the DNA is TGTGCCAGCTCCCAGGGGGCAGCTGGAAACACCATATATTTT. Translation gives CASSQGAAGNTIYF.